The 25 T cell receptor beta chains listed next were all sequenced from one sample in a study of cytomegalovirus exposure and HLA in healthy donors. The study ran its PCR with 60 Vbeta and 13 Jbeta primers. The protocol was immunoSEQ multiplex PCR, while the TCRdb copy is restricted to in-frame clones and leaves out a portion. The sample holds 130,000 or so clones. The source material was PBMCs. Source of these receptors: a woman aged 40 to 50 in good health and CMV-seronegative.

V and J are TRBV7-3 and TRBJ2-1, with TRBD2 identical over 8 bases. The CDR3 loop spans 14 amino acids. CDR1 is SGHTA, CDR2 FQGTGA, per germline. Trimming took 5 bases from V and 8 from J; bases not matched to a gene: 8. The DNA of the CDR3 is TGTGCCAGCAGCCCACCGGGACTAGACGATGAGCAGTTCTTC. Translated, it gives CASSPPGLDDEQFF.

The J gene is TRBJ1-5, the V gene TRBV7-9; 10 nucleotides align to TRBD1. Losses at the gene ends were 5 bases for V and 9 bases for J; bases not matched to a gene: 13. This CDR3 region has 16 residues. CDR1 is SEHNR and CDR2 is FQNEAQ in the germline V gene (reference sequence). The CDR3 is CASSAAGTGASRPQHF. For the CDR3, the DNA is TGTGCCAGCAGCGCTGCCGGGACAGGGGCTTCTCGGCCCCAGCATTTT. The variable domain in full, with the rest retrieved from reference TRBV7-9 and TRBJ1-5, is DTGVSQNPRHKITKRGQNVTFRCDPISEHNRLYWYRQTLGQGPEFLTYFQNEAQLEKSRLLSDRFSAERPKGSFSTLEIQRTEQGDSAMYLCASSAAGTGASRPQHFGDGTRLSIL.

V is TRBV9 and J is TRBJ2-1; possibly TRBD2 for D (5 bases). Germline assignment: CDR1 SGDLS and CDR2 YYNGEE. Deletions cut 3 bases from V and 0 bases from J, with 16 bases between. The CDR3 spans 17 residues. This CDR3 reads CASSADDTGSSYNEQFF. DNA of the CDR3: TGTGCCAGCAGCGCCGATGACACGGGGAGCTCCTACAATGAGCAGTTCTTC.

The V and J genes are TRBV7-3 and TRBJ2-2; maybe TRBD1 (5 bases). The CDR3 extends over 16 amino acids. CDR1 and CDR2 from the germline V gene are SGHTA and FQGTGA. Trimming shortened V by 3 bases and J by 0 bases, and 11 bases separated the two germline ends. The CDR3 region is CASSLGLDANTGELFF. In DNA form, the CDR3 reads TGTGCCAGCAGCTTGGGGCTAGACGCGAACACCGGGGAGCTGTTTTTT.

The rearrangement uses TRBV2 and TRBJ2-7, with D uncertain. The germline CDR1 and CDR2 sequences are SNHLY and FYNNEI. The germline V and J ends were trimmed by 8 bases and 3 bases, with 8 bases remaining between them. The CDR3 length is 11 residues. The CDR3 sequence: CASGHSYEQYV. CDR3 DNA sequence: TGTGCCAGCGGTCACAGCTACGAGCAGTACGTC.

As to this clone: One end of the junction does not line up with germline, which may come from a read error. The chain combines TRBV13 with TRBJ1-2, with TRBD1 matching over 8 bases. The CDR3 length is 15 residues. From germline, CDR1 is PRHDT and CDR2 FYEKMQ (reference sequence). Here the CDR3 DNA reads TGTGCCAACAGCACCTGGACAGGGATTAACTATGGCTACACCTTC. This codes for CANSTWTGINYGYTF.

This rearrangement joins TRBV7-9 to TRBJ1-2; TRBD1 might be the D (5 bases). Trimming cost V 1 base and J 5 bases, with 17 bases left between them. In germline, CDR1 is SEHNR, CDR2 FQNEAQ (reference sequence). The CDR3 has 16 residues. CDR3 region: CASSLESARAYYGYTF. CDR3 bases: TGTGCCAGCAGCTTAGAGAGCGCCAGGGCCTATTATGGCTACACCTTC.

The chain links TRBV5-1 to TRBJ2-3; possibly TRBD2 for D (6 bases). This CDR3 contains 17 residues. Between the trimmed V and J ends, which lost 1 base and 5 bases, there was a span of 20 bases. Germline CDR1 is SGHRS and CDR2 is YFSETQ. The CDR3 DNA reads as TGCGCCAGCAGCTTGACCGTTGGAGGGGCCCTCGGAGATACGCAGTATTTT. Residues: CASSLTVGGALGDTQYF.

V and J are TRBV4-3 and TRBJ2-2, with 8 bases that match TRBD2. The V gene end was trimmed by 6 bases and the J gene end by 7 bases; junction bases not matched to a gene: 7. Germline V gene sequence: CDR1 LGHNA, CDR2 YSLEER. CDR3 length equals 14 residues. The CDR3 loop reads CASREERGFGELFF. DNA of the CDR3: TGCGCCAGCAGAGAAGAGCGGGGGTTCGGGGAGCTGTTTTTT.

The chain combines TRBV2 with TRBJ2-5; 12 bases line up with TRBD2. Germline trimming cut 7 bases from V and 5 bases from J; bases unmatched to any gene: 8. The germline V gene has CDR1 SNHLY and CDR2 FYNNEI. The CDR3 length is 15 residues. The CDR3 DNA is TGTGCCAGCAAACTAGCGGGGGGTTCCTCGGAGACCCAGTACTTC. This gives the protein CASKLAGGSSETQYF.

The V gene is TRBV5-1, the J gene TRBJ2-3; D gene uncertain. This CDR3 region has 13 residues. Trimming took 4 bases from V and 2 from J, leaving 8 bases between them. CDR1 and CDR2 from the germline V gene are SGHRS and YFSETQ. The DNA of the CDR3 is TGCGCCAGCAGCCCCGAGGTCACAGATACGCAGTATTTT. Translated: CASSPEVTDTQYF. The full variable domain, with the rest looked up from reference TRBV5-1 and TRBJ2-3, is KAGVTQTPRYLIKTRGQQVTLSCSPISGHRSVSWYQQTPGQGLQFLFEYFSETQRNKGNFPGRFSGRQFSNSRSEMNVSTLELGDSALYLCASSPEVTDTQYFGPGTRLTVL.

The chain couples TRBV11-1 to TRBJ1-1; 8 nucleotides line up with TRBD1. Germline V gene sequence: CDR1 SGHAT, CDR2 FQDESV (reference sequence). The CDR3 contains 15 residues. The ends lost 5 bases at V and 0 bases at J; junction bases unmatched: 5. The CDR3 protein is CASSPDRVMNTEAFF. The CDR3 DNA reads as TGTGCCAGCAGCCCGGACAGGGTGATGAACACTGAAGCTTTCTTT.

V gene TRBV4-2 combines with J gene TRBJ1-1; D unresolved. Germline CDR1 is LGHNA and CDR2 is YNFKEQ. The length of the CDR3 is 15 residues. V lost 6 bases and J 4 bases, leaving 18 bases between the germline ends. In DNA, the CDR3 is TGTGCCAGCAGACGAGAGATGGTCAGCGGCACTGAAGCTTTCTTT. Its protein is CASRREMVSGTEAFF.

The V call is TRBV9, the J call TRBJ2-2; TRBD2 matches at 12 bases. The CDR3 sequence is 18 residues long. J lost 6 bases, V lost 4 bases, and 13 bases had no gene match. Looked up from germline, CDR1 is SGDLS and CDR2 is YYNGEE. The CDR3 protein is CASSPMTSGGGLSGELFF. DNA for the CDR3: TGTGCCAGCAGCCCGATGACTAGCGGGGGAGGTTTATCCGGGGAGCTGTTTTTT. The full variable domain, completed using reference TRBV9 and TRBJ2-2, is DSGVTQTPKHLITATGQRVTLRCSPRSGDLSVYWYQQSLDQGLQFLIQYYNGEERAKGNILERFSAQQFPDLHSELNLSSLELGDSALYFCASSPMTSGGGLSGELFFGEGSRLTVL.

The chain carries TRBV4-1 and TRBJ2-2, with D perhaps TRBD2 (6 bases). The CDR3 sequence is 14 residues long. In germline, CDR1 is MGHRA, CDR2 YSYEKL. Trimming stripped 0 bases from V and 8 bases from J, with 10 bases between. CDR3 protein: CASSQEEGSGELFF. The CDR3 nucleotides read TGCGCCAGCAGCCAAGAGGAGGGATCAGGGGAGCTGTTTTTT.

The chain couples TRBV15 to TRBJ2-7; D uncertain. This CDR3 has 14 residues. Germline V gives CDR1 LNHNV, CDR2 YYDKDF (reference sequence). V lost 0 bases, J lost 9 bases, and 15 bases lay in between. CDR3 protein: CATSRDRLVGGQYF. In nucleotides, the CDR3 is TGTGCCACCAGCAGAGATCGTTTGGTCGGCGGGCAGTACTTC. Variable domain in full (rest from reference TRBV15 and TRBJ2-7): DAMVIQNPRYQVTQFGKPVTLSCSQTLNHNVMYWYQQKSSQAPKLLFHYYDKDFNNEADTPDNFQSRRPNTSFCFLDIRSPGLGDTAMYLCATSRDRLVGGQYFGPGTRLTVT.

V is TRBV28 and J is TRBJ1-5; 9 nucleotides match TRBD1. Germline values: CDR1 MDHEN, CDR2 SYDVKM. V trimming: 3 bases; J trimming: 0 bases; junction bases outside the gene matches: 3. The length of the CDR3 is 16 residues. CDR3 sequence: CASSFDRGSSNQPQHF. The DNA for the CDR3 is TGTGCCAGCAGTTTCGACAGGGGGTCTAGCAATCAGCCCCAGCATTTT.

J is TRBJ1-5 and V is TRBV19; TRBD1 matches at 8 bases. The V segment lost 7 bases and the J segment 7 bases; nucleotides outside the gene matches: 6. Germline V gene data show CDR1 as LNHDA and CDR2 as SQIVND (reference sequence). The length of the CDR3 is 13 residues. The CDR3 DNA reads TGTGCCAGTAAGGACAGGGTTGACCAGCCCCAGCATTTT. Encoded protein: CASKDRVDQPQHF.

The rearrangement uses TRBV28 and TRBJ2-2; 8 bases are a match to TRBD2. V trimming: 7 bases; J trimming: 4 bases; junction bases outside the gene matches: 5. CDR1 is MDHEN, CDR2 SYDVKM, per germline. The CDR3 contains 14 residues. The CDR3 DNA sequence: TGTGCCAGCAACGGGGGGGGGACCACCGGGGAGCTGTTTTTT. This codes for CASNGGGTTGELFF.

The J gene is TRBJ1-2, the V gene TRBV5-1; D is unclear. Trimming took 5 bases from V and 7 from J, leaving 15 bases between them. The length of the CDR3 is 13 residues. Germline CDR1 reads SGHRS; CDR2 reads YFSETQ. CDR3 sequence (DNA): TGCGCCAGCAGTTCCCCAGGCGGGAGTGGCTACACCTTC. This translates into CASSSPGGSGYTF.

This sequence joins TRBV7-2 and TRBJ1-1, with D unresolved. Trimming took 2 bases from V and 1 from J, leaving 8 bases between them. Germline-derived CDR1 and CDR2 are SGHTA and FQGNSA. The CDR3 runs 14 residues. CDR3 sequence reads: CASSLLRENTEAFF. CDR3 DNA: TGTGCCAGCAGCTTACTGCGGGAGAACACTGAAGCTTTCTTT.

The chain combines TRBV6-1 with TRBJ1-5; tentatively, D is TRBD1 (5 bases). Germline V gene sequence: CDR1 MNHNS, CDR2 SASEGT. The CDR3 runs 14 residues. V lost 4 bases, J lost 1 base, and 8 bases lay in between. The DNA of the CDR3 is TGTGCCAGCAGTGCCCGACAGAGCAATCAGCCCCAGCATTTT. Its protein product is CASSARQSNQPQHF.

V is TRBV5-1 and J is TRBJ1-4, with 9 bases identical to TRBD1. The V gene end was trimmed by 0 bases and the J gene end by 13 bases; junction bases not matched to a gene: 10. The CDR3 has 15 amino acids. Germline values: CDR1 SGHRS, CDR2 YFSETQ. The CDR3 nucleotides are TGCGCCAGCAGCTTGGATGGGGCGCCGGGACAGGGACTGTTTTTT. Amino acid sequence: CASSLDGAPGQGLFF. The whole variable domain, filled in from reference TRBV5-1 and TRBJ1-4, reads KAGVTQTPRYLIKTRGQQVTLSCSPISGHRSVSWYQQTPGQGLQFLFEYFSETQRNKGNFPGRFSGRQFSNSRSEMNVSTLELGDSALYLCASSLDGAPGQGLFFGSGTQLSVL.

The rearrangement joins TRBV9 to TRBJ2-6, with 9 bases aligning to TRBD1. The CDR3 spans 18 residues. The V and J ends lost 2 bases and 2 bases, in that order; junction bases with no gene match: 8. Germline V lookup: CDR1 SGDLS, CDR2 YYNGEE. The CDR3 sequence: CASSVGWDRDAGANVLTF. The CDR3 nucleotides read TGTGCCAGCAGCGTTGGCTGGGACAGGGATGCTGGGGCCAACGTCCTGACTTTC.

The chain uses TRBV5-1 and TRBJ2-7; TRBD1 aligns across 10 bases. Germline V lookup: CDR1 SGHRS, CDR2 YFSETQ. This CDR3 comprises 13 residues. With V trimmed by 7 bases and J by 7 bases, 8 bases remained unmatched. CDR3: CASAGQGFEEQYF. The CDR3 nucleotides are TGCGCCAGCGCGGGACAGGGGTTCGAGGAGCAGTACTTC.